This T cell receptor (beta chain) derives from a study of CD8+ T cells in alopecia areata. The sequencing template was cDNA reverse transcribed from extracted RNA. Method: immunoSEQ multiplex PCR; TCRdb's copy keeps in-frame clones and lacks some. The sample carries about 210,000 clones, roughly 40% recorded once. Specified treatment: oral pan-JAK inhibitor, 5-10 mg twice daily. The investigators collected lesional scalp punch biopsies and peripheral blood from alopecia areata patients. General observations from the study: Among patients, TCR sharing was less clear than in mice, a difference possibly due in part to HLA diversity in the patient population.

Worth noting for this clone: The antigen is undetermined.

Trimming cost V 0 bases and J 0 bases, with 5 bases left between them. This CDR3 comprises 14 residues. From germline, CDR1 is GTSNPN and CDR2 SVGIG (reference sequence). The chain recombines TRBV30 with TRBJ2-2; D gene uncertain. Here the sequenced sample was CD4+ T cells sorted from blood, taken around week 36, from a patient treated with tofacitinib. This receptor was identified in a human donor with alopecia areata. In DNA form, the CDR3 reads TGTGCCTGGAGTGTACGGGCGAACACCGGGGAGCTGTTTTTT. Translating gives CAWSVRANTGELFF.